This T cell receptor (beta chain) was identified in a study of blood T cell repertoires in COVID-19. Whole-study context: There were acute and convalescent COVID-19 samples, and they came from the United States, Italy and Spain. The analysed material was cDNA or gDNA that came from T cells, B-cell-depleted T cells, or PBMCs.

Method: immunoSEQ multiplex PCR; TCRdb's copy keeps in-frame clones and lacks some. Counted here are over 400,000 clones, approximately 83% occurring once; the ten biggest clones make up 3% to 3.5%. The CDR3 runs to 11 residues. V was shortened by 8 bases and J by 9 bases, with 10 bases between the two germline ends. Per the germline V gene, CDR1 is LNHDA and CDR2 is SQIVND (reference sequence). This clonotype originated in a human donor in a cohort sampled during active COVID-19. J is TRBJ2-2 and V is TRBV19, with D tentatively TRBD2 (5 bases). Sequenced: peripheral blood. DNA of the CDR3: TGTGCCAGTCAGCGAGGGAGGGAGCTGTTTTTT. Its translation is CASQRGRELFF.